This paragraph reports one TCR beta chain. Its specificity is not known. This CDR3 has 15 residues. Germline V gene lookup returns CDR1 SGHNT and CDR2 YYREEE (reference sequence). Trimming pared 2 bases from V and 4 bases from J, leaving 14 bases between. Data came from immunoSEQ multiplex PCR; TCRdb stores just in-frame clones and leaves some out. The table includes 120,000 or so clones, 92% detected once. These data come from a study of T cell responses to AZD1222 COVID-19 vaccine. Points from the study as a whole: Sampled repertoires all dated from after the peak T cell response.

The sample was peripheral blood, taken on day 0 of AZD1222 vaccination. The rearrangement links TRBV5-4 to TRBJ2-3; D uncertain. The clonotype originates from an adult in good health. DNA of the CDR3: TGTGCCAGCAGCTTAAAACAGCATGGGGCAGATACGCAGTATTTT. Amino acids: CASSLKQHGADTQYF.